The sequence of this T cell receptor (beta chain) was determined in a study of blood T cells in healthy people across ages (dated by TCRdb to 2014 to 2015). General notes on the study: In model experiments, roughly one uniquely barcoded TCR beta cDNA molecule per two T cells was captured by template switching. Using deep sequencing normalized with unique cDNA molecular identifiers, the study measured how TCR beta repertoire diversity changes with age. Donors were grouped into four age groups: young (average approximately 15 years), middle-aged (39), aged (over 55) and long-lived (roughly 80). To avoid experimental bias, donors of different ages were randomly spread across the sequencing lanes. Two additional independent replicas of 1 million unique cDNA reads from the same blood draw were analyzed for two donors (one aged 18 to 29 and one aged 80 or older).

Here is what the overall study found, with its caveats: Because donor CMV infection status was unknown, age-related changes in expanded clonotypes were potentially confounded. The percentage of naive T cells measured by flow cytometry correlated strongly with observed TCR beta diversity. As age increased, observed TCR beta diversity per million T cells dropped in a roughly linear way, and a significant reduction was already evident by age about 40. Since profiling was done on bulk unsorted PBMCs, naive and antigen-experienced compartments could not be conclusively compared. Estimates of total diversity based on one million sequenced T cells were regarded as lower bounds and as underestimates. Compared with the aged group, the long-lived group had more naive CD4+ T cells, fewer expanded clones and increased TCR diversity, suggesting age selection.

Comment on this clonotype: No antigen is known for it. No base qualities exist here, and no much larger clone lies one base off it.

Systemically healthy Caucasian individuals from Russia, about 38 in total and aged roughly 6 to 100 years, were included as donors. Each donor gave around 9.5 milliliters of peripheral blood, collected into EDTA-treated Vacutainer tubes. Ficoll-Paque density-gradient centrifugation was used to isolate PBMCs, with at least 6 million obtained per sample. Total RNA, at least 5 micrograms per sample, was extracted from PBMCs with Trizol reagent. For every donor, flow cytometry on a PBMC aliquot measured the percentage of naive CD45RAhigh/CD27high T cells. Libraries came from 5' RACE. TCRdb shows the sequencer as Illumina HiSeq 2500. A second PCR of roughly 6 to 11 cycles was run with a J-beta primer mix and a sample-barcoded 5' primer. A template-switch 5' adaptor carrying 12 random nucleotides introduced a unique molecular identifier onto each TCR beta cDNA molecule. Each sample yielded at least 2.5 million CDR3-containing paired-end reads. The Mint cDNA synthesis kit, primed by a TRBC-specific oligonucleotide, was used to synthesize first-strand cDNA from all RNA. Following uracil-DNA glycosylase treatment, a first 18-cycle PCR with universal primers M1SS and BC2_uni_R was performed on all cDNA. The source study handled its data this way. For normalization, 1 million high-quality reads were randomly selected from each sample, with every read carrying a distinct molecular identifier. Instead of being binned into consensus sequences, reads that shared molecular identifiers were thrown out. MiTCR, with a Q25 quality threshold and the strictest error-elimination algorithm, was used for CDR3 identification, clonotype clustering and error correction. A nonparametric unseen species model with Euler transformation was used to estimate lower-bound total TCR beta diversity. TCRdb trimmed public reads at Q25 via fastp, called clones via MiXCR and kept in-frame beta chains. A single entry per CDR3 protein holds the most common genes and DNA from its merged rows. Clone size and V and J calls follow TCRdb, not the original study. For this sample the table gives 700,000 to 1,000,000 distinct CDR3 sequences, of which more than 40% were detected only once. The top ten constitute 15% to 25% of the sample.

CDR1 MDHEN and CDR2 SYDVKM are derived from the germline V gene. From cysteine to phenylalanine, the CDR3 is 13 amino acids long. Here the CDR3 DNA is all that survives: 39 bases in frame from base 1. The V and J ends are trimmed by 7 bases and 0 bases, leaving 9 bases between them. The sequence came from a man aged 55 to 70 in good health. What was sequenced was blood. The chain couples TRBV28 to TRBJ1-1, with no confident D gene call. The DNA sequence follows: TGTGCCAGCAATAGCCTTATGAACACTGAAGCTTTCTTT. Translated, this is CASNSLMNTEAFF.